This TCR beta chain was captured by sequencing in a study of T cell repertoires in MIS-A myocarditis (dated 2022 in TCRdb). The QIAamp DNA FFPE kit was used to extract genomic DNA from formalin-fixed paraffin-embedded autopsy tissue. For CDR1 and CDR2, the germline V gene lists SNHLY and FYNNEI. The cysteine opens and the phenylalanine closes a CDR3 of 14 amino acids. This entry keeps only the CDR3 DNA: 42 bases, framed from base 1. V is pruned by 8 bases and J by 8 bases, leaving 14 bases of the junction without a gene match. Amplification of TCRbeta CDR3 regions relied on the immunoSEQ bias-controlled multiplex PCR, followed by high-throughput sequencing. In the source study's methods: The immunoSEQ vendor pipeline collapsed and filtered the CDR3 sequences so that the abundance and frequency of each unique TCRbeta CDR3 could be quantified. Using a 90% global sequence identity threshold, CD-HIT clustered dominant CDR3 amino acid sequences together with SARS-CoV-2-specific ImmuneCODE TCRbeta sequences. A clone was classed as hyperexpanded at a frequency of 0.1 to 1 and as large at a frequency of 0.01 to 0.1. CDR3 amino acid sequences and V and J gene assignments of dominant clones were confirmed with MiXCR. The R stringdist package was used to compute Levenshtein distances between the patient clonotypes and the ImmuneCODE hits. Here the immuneACCESS table is served through TCRdb, limited to in-frame sequences with V and J called. Missing clones are a known gap in these copies; in checked studies unresolved V genes cover under half, and the rest lacks a known reason. V and J calls plus clone size are reproduced from that table; the DNA served to infer D and trimming. This sample gives some 10,000 clones in total; roughly 89% of them show up just once. 2% to 2.5% of the sample is in the top ten clones.

Remarks on this clone: It has no known antigen specificity. No clone much larger than this one lies a single base away; base qualities are absent.

The rearranged segments are TRBV2 and TRBJ1-2; 7 bases in the junction line up with TRBD1. The sample was thoracic lymph node tissue obtained at autopsy. This clonotype originated in a man aged 18 to 29 with fulminant myocarditis from multisystem inflammatory syndrome in adults (MIS-A) after COVID-19. The CDR3 has the sequence CASGKTTGWVGYTF. The nucleotide sequence is given as TGTGCCAGCGGAAAGACGACAGGGTGGGTCGGCTACACCTTC.